The rows below give T cell receptor beta chains drawn from one sample of a study of T cell repertoires in cytomegalovirus infection. These TCRs are of unknown antigen specificity. MiXCR was run by TCRdb on the reads, yielding one entry per CDR3 protein. The sample comprises a few hundred thousand distinct CDR3 sequences, approximately 40% of which are singletons, and 48% rests with the top ten. The sequences come from cultured PBMCs, collected from culture after CMV antigen stimulation. The receptors stem from a human donor in good health (CMV status not recorded). Some clones in this sample may be carry-over from other donors' samples. Each CDR3 is given with its conserved first and last residue. The order of the fields is CDR3 length, V gene, D gene, J gene, clone size, CDR3 DNA, CDR3 protein. A D gene is named only where the DNA matches it firmly. Rows may omit the clone size; those that give it use once, few, many or a size class.

16	TRBV5-4	.	TRBJ2-1	.	TGTGCCAGCACTAACAGAGGTCAGGGTAGCTACAATGAGCAGTTCTTC	CASTNRGQGSYNEQFF
13	TRBV10-2	.	TRBJ1-1	.	TGCGCCAGTCAAACAGGGTCAAACACTGAAGCTTTCTTT	CASQTGSNTEAFF
15	TRBV7-2	.	TRBJ1-5	few	TGTGCCAGCAGCTTAGTTTCAGGGGTGAGGCAGCCCCAGCATTTT	CASSLVSGVRQPQHF
18	TRBV7-2	.	TRBJ1-6	few	TGTGCCAGCAGCTCAGGGATGGGGACGGGATCCTTATTTTCACCCCTCCACTTT	CASSSGMGTGSLFSPLHF
14	TRBV20-1	TRBD1	TRBJ2-7	.	TGCAGTGCCACTCGGGACAGGGGCTCCTACGAGCAGTACTTC	CSATRDRGSYEQYF
13	TRBV10-3	.	TRBJ2-3	once	TGTGCCATCAGTGGCCTAGGGGCAGATACGCAGTATTTT	CAISGLGADTQYF
14	TRBV20-1	.	TRBJ2-3	.	TGCAGTGCTCGGGGGTCAGGGGTGGGAGATACGCAGTATTTT	CSARGSGVGDTQYF
17	TRBV7-2	.	TRBJ2-7	many	TGTGCCAGCAGCTTAGCGAAACAGGGAAGACACTCCTACGAGCAGTACTTC	CASSLAKQGRHSYEQYF
13	TRBV7-2	.	TRBJ2-3	few	TGTGCCAGCAGCTTTGGGCACTCGGATACGCAGTATTTT	CASSFGHSDTQYF
12	TRBV11-2	.	TRBJ1-1	.	TGTGCCAGCAGCTTAAGGAGCACTGAAGCTTTCTTT	CASSLRSTEAFF
15	TRBV9	.	TRBJ2-6	.	TGTGCCAGCAGCGTGCAGGACTCTGGGGCCAACGTCCTGACTTTC	CASSVQDSGANVLTF
14	TRBV10-3	.	TRBJ1-6	.	TGTGCCATCAGAACTAGGGACTACGCTTCACCCCTCCACTTT	CAIRTRDYASPLHF
15	TRBV5-4	TRBD1	TRBJ1-2	.	TGTGCCAGCAGCCCTGAAACAGGGGGCATCTATGGCTACACCTTC	CASSPETGGIYGYTF
13	TRBV2	.	TRBJ2-3	.	TGTGCCAGCAGTGAAATGGGGGCAGATACGCAGTATTTT	CASSEMGADTQYF
15	TRBV19	TRBD2	TRBJ2-1	.	TGTGCCACCAGATCTAGCGGCCCATCCTACAATGAGCAGTTCTTC	CATRSSGPSYNEQFF
12	TRBV6-4	.	TRBJ2-5	few	TGTGCCAAAAGGGGGGGGCGAGAGACCCAGTACTTC	CAKRGGRETQYF
13	TRBV20-1	.	TRBJ1-4	.	TGCAGTGCCAACCCGCGGGGCTCTGAAAAACTGTTTTTT	CSANPRGSEKLFF
15	TRBV7-2	.	TRBJ2-7	.	TGTGCCAGTAGTTTCACAGGAGGCGGGGACTACGAGCAGTACTTC	CASSFTGGGDYEQYF
14	TRBV12-3/TRBV12-4	TRBD1	TRBJ1-1	.	TGTGCCAGCAGGGCGTGGACAGGGAACACTGAAGCTTTCTTT	CASRAWTGNTEAFF
19	TRBV7-9	.	TRBJ2-6	few	TGTGCCAGCAGCTTAGGTGTGTGGACGGAAGTCTCTGGGGCCAACGTCCTGACTTTC	CASSLGVWTEVSGANVLTF
14	TRBV20-1	TRBD2	TRBJ2-7	.	TGCAGTGCTAGTCTTGGACTAGCAATCCACGAGCAGTACTTC	CSASLGLAIHEQYF
12	TRBV7-8	.	TRBJ1-5	few	TGTGCCAGCAGCACAGTCAATCAGCCCCAGCATTTT	CASSTVNQPQHF
15	TRBV7-6	TRBD1	TRBJ2-7	few	TGTGCCAGCAGCTTAACGGGACAGGGGGCTGGAGAGCAGTACTTC	CASSLTGQGAGEQYF
15	TRBV10-3	.	TRBJ2-7	.	TGTGCCATTAAAACCGGGTCCCGGGCCGGCTACGAGCAGTACTTC	CAIKTGSRAGYEQYF
13	TRBV20-1	TRBD2	TRBJ2-1	.	TGCAGTGCTATCGGCGGGGGGGCTGATGAGCAGTTCTTC	CSAIGGGADEQFF
14	TRBV7-2	.	TRBJ2-7	.	TGTGCCAGCAGTTTCGCAGGGGTCTCTTACGAGCAGTACTTC	CASSFAGVSYEQYF
15	TRBV19	TRBD1	TRBJ2-1	.	TGTGCCAGTAGTATAGTTGCGACAGGGATCCATGAGCAGTTCTTC	CASSIVATGIHEQFF
14	TRBV6-2/TRBV6-3	.	TRBJ1-2	few	TGTGCCAGCAGTTCCCGAAAGGCCTCTCATGGCTACACCTTC	CASSSRKASHGYTF
16	TRBV4-1	.	TRBJ1-4	.	TGCGCCAGCAGCGGATACAGGGAGGTGGGTGATGAAAAACTGTTTTTT	CASSGYREVGDEKLFF
12	TRBV2	.	TRBJ1-5	.	TGTGCCAGCAGTGAACTTCTTCGGCCCCAGCATTTT	CASSELLRPQHF
14	TRBV7-2	.	TRBJ1-1	.	TGTGCCAGCAGCTTAACTCTGGGAGTCTCTGAAGCTTTCTTT	CASSLTLGVSEAFF
13	TRBV25-1	.	TRBJ1-2	few	TGTGCCAGCAGTGAGAGATACACATATGGCTACACCTTC	CASSERYTYGYTF
16	TRBV4-1	.	TRBJ1-6	few	TGCGCCAGCAGCCAAGCCCCGGGGATTGGGAATTCACCCCTCCACTTT	CASSQAPGIGNSPLHF
14	TRBV20-1	TRBD1	TRBJ2-5	.	TGCAGTGTCGGCCCGCCCACAGGGGACGAGACCCAGTACTTC	CSVGPPTGDETQYF
15	TRBV18	TRBD1	TRBJ1-5	.	TGTGCCAGCTCACCATTACAGGGGGCTGAGCAGCCCCAGCATTTT	CASSPLQGAEQPQHF
14	TRBV7-2	.	TRBJ2-2	.	TGTGCCAGCAGTTCGCGGGGCCTCAGCGGGGAGCTGTTTTTT	CASSSRGLSGELFF
16	TRBV7-2	TRBD2	TRBJ2-3	.	TGTGCCAGCAGCTTGGCGGGGGGGCCCGCCTTGTATACGCAGTATTTT	CASSLAGGPALYTQYF